This T cell receptor (beta chain) was documented in a study of blood T cell repertoires in COVID-19. Overall study context: The study drew acute and convalescent COVID-19 samples from the United States, Italy and Spain. In each case, the material was cDNA or gDNA derived from T cells, B-cell-depleted T cells, or PBMCs.

Original processing methods: Estimation of nucleated cell counts was performed using reference gene primer amplification. Profiled with immunoSEQ multiplex PCR; TCRdb holds only in-frame clones, not every one. V and J calls and clone size are those listed in that table; D and trimming were worked out from the DNA. Of around 200,000 clones in the sample, 83% were seen once. The CDR3 loop spans 15 amino acids. V was pared by 7 bases and J by 10 bases, with 17 bases of the junction left unmatched. From germline, CDR1 is LNHDA and CDR2 SQIVND (reference sequence). Sequenced sample: peripheral blood. V usage is TRBV19 and J usage is TRBJ1-1; 8 bases match TRBD1. This TCR derives from a woman aged 40 to 55 with active or convalescent COVID-19. DNA of the CDR3: TGTGCCAGTACCGTGGGACAGGTTTTTGGCAGAGGAGCTTTCTTT. It translates to CASTVGQVFGRGAFF. The variable domain in full, completed from reference TRBV19 and TRBJ1-1, reads DGGITQSPKYLFRKEGQNVTLSCEQNLNHDAMYWYRQDPGQGLRLIYYSQIVNDFQKGDIAEGYSVSREKKESFPLTVTSAQKNPTAFYLCASTVGQVFGRGAFFGQGTRLTVV.